The sequence of this TCR beta chain was determined in a study of T-cell memory formation after mild COVID-19. Study-level information: Largely donor-specific sequence clusters came from a couple of donors. Study findings and constraints: Pre-infection memory showed some responding clones, and this suggested that cross-reactive memory joined. CD4/CD8 balance held among clones contracting day 15 to 85, and later expanders leaned CD4+.

TCR alpha and TCR beta cDNA libraries carrying sample barcodes and UMIs were produced by 5'RACE using constant-segment primers. MiXCR was run by TCRdb on the 5' RACE reads, yielding one entry per CDR3 protein. The sample gives about 350,000 distinct CDR3 sequences, approximately 14% of which show up once; approximately 22% is in the top ten. About this clonotype: The antigen is undetermined.

The CDR3 totals 13 residues. Germline lookup yields CDR1 MRHNA and CDR2 SNTAGT. Trimming took off 1 base at V and 6 bases at J, with 6 bases between the two ends. The V gene is TRBV6-4, the J gene TRBJ2-2; D not resolved. This clonotype originated in a man aged 18 to 29 who had mild COVID-19 (a few samples of this study predate the infection). Cell type and time point are not known. Source material: PBMCs or a T cell subset sorted from them (not recorded which). CDR3 sequence reads: CASSDLPSGELFF. CDR3 coding DNA: TGTGCCAGCAGTGACTTACCTTCCGGGGAGCTGTTTTTT.